This is a list of T cell receptor beta chains from one sample in a study of CD8 T cells in ankylosing spondylitis. From the 5' RACE reads, TCRdb called clonotypes with MiXCR, one entry per CDR3 protein. The profile shows about 240,000 distinct CDR3 sequences, around 7.8% of them singletons. The sample was blood, either unsorted or a sorted T cell fraction (not recorded which). The source is a male donor with ankylosing spondylitis or in good health (not recorded which). Both conserved end residues are part of each CDR3. The order of the fields is CDR3 DNA, CDR3 protein, V gene, CDR3 length, J gene, clone size, D gene. The D gene is left open where the match is weak. Some rows have no size entry. The others give once, few or many, or a class for an expanded clone.

DNA: TGTGCCAGCAGTGAAGATTGGGGGTTGAACGGAGGCACAGATACGCAGTATTTT
CDR3: CASSEDWGLNGGTDTQYF
V: TRBV6-1
length: 18
J: TRBJ2-3
size: many
D: NA

DNA: TGTGCCATCAGGGGAGACAGGAACACTGAAGCTTTCTTT
CDR3: CAIRGDRNTEAFF
V: TRBV10-3
length: 13
J: TRBJ1-1
size: many
D: NA

DNA: TGCAGTGCTAGAGAGGGGGGGACTGCCACCGGGGAGCTGTTTTTT
CDR3: CSAREGGTATGELFF
V: TRBV20-1
length: 15
J: TRBJ2-2
size: many
D: TRBD2

DNA: TGCAGTGCTACCCCCTTGGCCAGGGCAGGAAACACCATATATTTT
CDR3: CSATPLARAGNTIYF
V: TRBV20-1
length: 15
J: TRBJ1-3
size: NA
D: NA

DNA: TGTGCCAGCAGTTCAGGGACTAGCGGGAGAAAGGAGACCCAGTACTTC
CDR3: CASSSGTSGRKETQYF
V: TRBV27
length: 16
J: TRBJ2-5
size: many
D: TRBD2

DNA: TGTGCCAGCACGATTGCGAGCGCCGGACGTGAAGCTTTCTTT
CDR3: CASTIASAGREAFF
V: TRBV6-1
length: 14
J: TRBJ1-1
size: many
D: NA

DNA: TGCAGCGTACACCCACAGGGGGTGGAGACCCAGTACTTC
CDR3: CSVHPQGVETQYF
V: TRBV29-1
length: 13
J: TRBJ2-5
size: many
D: TRBD1

DNA: TGCAGTGCTAGAAGAGAGGACCGTCTCTATGGCTACACCTTC
CDR3: CSARREDRLYGYTF
V: TRBV20-1
length: 14
J: TRBJ1-2
size: many
D: NA

DNA: TGTGCCAGCAGCCCAGACGGTTCTAACACTGAAGCTTTCTTT
CDR3: CASSPDGSNTEAFF
V: TRBV12-3/TRBV12-4
length: 14
J: TRBJ1-1
size: many
D: NA

DNA: TGTGCCAGCACCCCCGGGCCCTATGGCTACACCTTC
CDR3: CASTPGPYGYTF
V: TRBV12-3/TRBV12-4
length: 12
J: TRBJ1-2
size: few
D: NA

DNA: TGCAGTGCTAGAGGGGAGGACAGTTCCAATCAGCCCCAGCATTTT
CDR3: CSARGEDSSNQPQHF
V: TRBV20-1
length: 15
J: TRBJ1-5
size: many
D: NA

DNA: TGTGCCAGCAGCTTACCGGGGACGAGTCCAATATACAATGAGCAGTTCTTC
CDR3: CASSLPGTSPIYNEQFF
V: TRBV11-2
length: 17
J: TRBJ2-1
size: many
D: NA

DNA: TGTGCCAGTAGTATAGATGGGACATTCAGTTATGAAGCTTTCTTT
CDR3: CASSIDGTFSYEAFF
V: TRBV19
length: 15
J: TRBJ1-1
size: few
D: NA

DNA: TGCGCCAGCAGCAATGCCGGGATCGGCACCGGGGAGCTGTTTTTT
CDR3: CASSNAGIGTGELFF
V: TRBV5-1
length: 15
J: TRBJ2-2
size: many
D: NA

DNA: TGTGCCAGCAGCACCGGGACCAAACGTTACAATGAGCAGTTCTTC
CDR3: CASSTGTKRYNEQFF
V: TRBV5-8
length: 15
J: TRBJ2-1
size: many
D: NA

DNA: TGTGCCAGCAGGTGGACAGGGGAGAATCAGCCCCAGCATTTT
CDR3: CASRWTGENQPQHF
V: TRBV6-1
length: 14
J: TRBJ1-5
size: NA
D: TRBD1

DNA: TGCGCCAGCAGTCCCCACGGGCCCGGGGAGCTGTTTTTT
CDR3: CASSPHGPGELFF
V: TRBV5-1
length: 13
J: TRBJ2-2
size: few
D: NA

DNA: TGTGCCAGCAGTTGGGGGGTTGATGAAAAACTGTTTTTT
CDR3: CASSWGVDEKLFF
V: TRBV12-3/TRBV12-4
length: 13
J: TRBJ1-4
size: NA
D: NA

DNA: TGCAGTGCTAGAGAGGGCAGCTATGGCTACACCTTC
CDR3: CSAREGSYGYTF
V: TRBV20-1
length: 12
J: TRBJ1-2
size: many
D: NA

DNA: TGTGCCACCAGCAGGGCTTTAGGGGGGTACGAGCAGTACTTC
CDR3: CATSRALGGYEQYF
V: TRBV15
length: 14
J: TRBJ2-7
size: many
D: NA

DNA: TGCGCCAGCAGCTTTGGGACAGGGTCGGATACGCAGTATTTT
CDR3: CASSFGTGSDTQYF
V: TRBV5-1
length: 14
J: TRBJ2-3
size: few
D: TRBD1

DNA: TGTGCCAGCAGGCGGACAGAGAACACTGAAGCTTTCTTT
CDR3: CASRRTENTEAFF
V: TRBV12-3/TRBV12-4
length: 13
J: TRBJ1-1
size: many
D: NA

DNA: TGTGCCAGCAGTAGGGGGGCCCACAATGAGCAGTTCTTC
CDR3: CASSRGAHNEQFF
V: TRBV7-2
length: 13
J: TRBJ2-1
size: NA
D: NA

DNA: TGCAGCGTTGTACAGAACTACGAGCAGTACTTC
CDR3: CSVVQNYEQYF
V: TRBV29-1
length: 11
J: TRBJ2-7
size: few
D: NA

DNA: TGTGCCAGCGGGGGACTAGAGGGGAATGAGCAGTTCTTC
CDR3: CASGGLEGNEQFF
V: TRBV25-1
length: 13
J: TRBJ2-1
size: many
D: TRBD2

DNA: TGCAGTGCCCCACATTTTGGGACTAGCGGGAACTACAATGAGCAGTTCTTC
CDR3: CSAPHFGTSGNYNEQFF
V: TRBV20-1
length: 17
J: TRBJ2-1
size: NA
D: TRBD2

DNA: TGTGCCAGCACCATCGAGCCTGGGACGAGCAATCAGCCCCAGCATTTT
CDR3: CASTIEPGTSNQPQHF
V: TRBV5-8
length: 16
J: TRBJ1-5
size: many
D: NA

DNA: TGCAGTGCTTCCGACAGGGTAGGGCCCCAGCATTTT
CDR3: CSASDRVGPQHF
V: TRBV20-1
length: 12
J: TRBJ1-5
size: NA
D: TRBD1

DNA: TGCAGTGCTAGCTTTTTGGCCAAAAACATTCAGTACTTC
CDR3: CSASFLAKNIQYF
V: TRBV20-1
length: 13
J: TRBJ2-4
size: many
D: NA

DNA: TGTGCCAGCAGCCAAACCGGGACAGCTTCCTACGAGCAGTACTTC
CDR3: CASSQTGTASYEQYF
V: TRBV3-1
length: 15
J: TRBJ2-7
size: many
D: TRBD1

DNA: TGTGCCATCAGCCCAGCGGGGGGATACAATGAGCAGTTCTTC
CDR3: CAISPAGGYNEQFF
V: TRBV10-3
length: 14
J: TRBJ2-1
size: many
D: TRBD2

DNA: TGCAGTGCTCCAGCCGGAGGGCAGGACTATGGCTACACCTTC
CDR3: CSAPAGGQDYGYTF
V: TRBV20-1
length: 14
J: TRBJ1-2
size: many
D: NA

DNA: TGCAGTGCTAGAGATGGGCAGGGGTACAATCAGCCCCAGCATTTT
CDR3: CSARDGQGYNQPQHF
V: TRBV20-1
length: 15
J: TRBJ1-5
size: many
D: NA

DNA: TGTGCCAGCAGTCTGAGGGGGGCCAGCTCCTACAATGAGCAGTTCTTC
CDR3: CASSLRGASSYNEQFF
V: TRBV12-3/TRBV12-4
length: 16
J: TRBJ2-1
size: NA
D: NA

DNA: TGTGCCAGCAGCAACGCGAAAGAAGGCTACGGCGAAAAACTGTTTTTT
CDR3: CASSNAKEGYGEKLFF
V: TRBV6-9
length: 16
J: TRBJ1-4
size: NA
D: NA

DNA: TGCAGCGTTGAAGATCGAATGAGGGCGTCAAACACTGAAGCTTTCTTT
CDR3: CSVEDRMRASNTEAFF
V: TRBV29-1
length: 16
J: TRBJ1-1
size: many
D: NA

DNA: TGTGCCAGCTCAGTATTGGGACAGCGGAATCAGCCCCAGCATTTT
CDR3: CASSVLGQRNQPQHF
V: TRBV18
length: 15
J: TRBJ1-5
size: few
D: TRBD1

DNA: TGCAGTGCTAGAGCCGAGCGGGGCCCAAAGACCCAGTACTTC
CDR3: CSARAERGPKTQYF
V: TRBV20-1
length: 14
J: TRBJ2-5
size: many
D: TRBD2

DNA: TGTGCCAGCAGCCAAGAAGGGAGGGGATCACCCCTCCACTTT
CDR3: CASSQEGRGSPLHF
V: TRBV3-1
length: 14
J: TRBJ1-6
size: many
D: NA

DNA: TGTGCCAGCAGCGCCCGAAGCAGGGGAAACTATGGCTACACCTTC
CDR3: CASSARSRGNYGYTF
V: TRBV9
length: 15
J: TRBJ1-2
size: NA
D: NA

DNA: TGCGCCAGCAGCTTGGAAGGATCACCCCTCCACTTT
CDR3: CASSLEGSPLHF
V: TRBV5-1
length: 12
J: TRBJ1-6
size: many
D: NA

DNA: TGCAGTGCTAGTAGTAATGACAATGAGCAGTTCTTC
CDR3: CSASSNDNEQFF
V: TRBV20-1
length: 12
J: TRBJ2-1
size: many
D: NA

DNA: TGCAGTGCTAGAGAGGGCCGGAACGAGCAGTACTTC
CDR3: CSAREGRNEQYF
V: TRBV20-1
length: 12
J: TRBJ2-7
size: many
D: NA

DNA: TGTGCCAGCAGCCCCAGACAGGGAGCGGATTCACCCCTCCACTTT
CDR3: CASSPRQGADSPLHF
V: TRBV9
length: 15
J: TRBJ1-6
size: NA
D: TRBD1

DNA: TGCAGTGCTAGCGGGTTGGCGGGTAGCACAGATACGCAGTATTTT
CDR3: CSASGLAGSTDTQYF
V: TRBV20-1
length: 15
J: TRBJ2-3
size: many
D: NA

DNA: TGTGCCAGCAGCCCCGAGTTGGGGGCGCACGGGTCCTACGAGCAGTACTTC
CDR3: CASSPELGAHGSYEQYF
V: TRBV12-3/TRBV12-4
length: 17
J: TRBJ2-7
size: few
D: NA

DNA: TGTGCCAGCAGCTTACGTCCAGGGACGAACACTGAAGCTTTCTTT
CDR3: CASSLRPGTNTEAFF
V: TRBV7-6
length: 15
J: TRBJ1-1
size: NA
D: NA

DNA: TGCGCCAGCAACCCACAGGGGCAGTACAATGAGCAGTTCTTC
CDR3: CASNPQGQYNEQFF
V: TRBV5-1
length: 14
J: TRBJ2-1
size: many
D: TRBD1

DNA: TGTGCCAGCAGCTGGACCAGTTCCTACGAGCAGTACTTC
CDR3: CASSWTSSYEQYF
V: TRBV5-5
length: 13
J: TRBJ2-7
size: many
D: NA

DNA: TGTGCCAGCAGCTTATCTGCGACGGGGGGGGATACGCAGTATTTT
CDR3: CASSLSATGGDTQYF
V: TRBV11-2
length: 15
J: TRBJ2-3
size: many
D: TRBD2